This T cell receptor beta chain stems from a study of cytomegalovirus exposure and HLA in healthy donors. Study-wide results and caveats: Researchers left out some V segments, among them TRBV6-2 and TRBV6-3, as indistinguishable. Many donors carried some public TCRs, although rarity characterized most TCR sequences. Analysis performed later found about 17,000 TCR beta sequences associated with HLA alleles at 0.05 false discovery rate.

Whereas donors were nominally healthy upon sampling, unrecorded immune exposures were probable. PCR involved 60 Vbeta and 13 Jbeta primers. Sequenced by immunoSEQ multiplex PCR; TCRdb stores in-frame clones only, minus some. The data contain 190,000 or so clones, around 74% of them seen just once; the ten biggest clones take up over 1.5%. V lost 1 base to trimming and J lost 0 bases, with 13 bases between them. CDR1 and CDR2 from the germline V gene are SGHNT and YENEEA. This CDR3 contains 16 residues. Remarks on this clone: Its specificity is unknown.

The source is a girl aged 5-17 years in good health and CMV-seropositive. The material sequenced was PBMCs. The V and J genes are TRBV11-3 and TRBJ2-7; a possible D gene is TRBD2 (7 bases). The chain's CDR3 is CASSLGGGVPSYEQYF. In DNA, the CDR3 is TGTGCCAGCAGCTTAGGAGGGGGGGTACCCTCCTACGAGCAGTACTTC.